Given below is one TCR beta chain in context. Its antigen remains unknown. V lost 6 bases and J lost 8; bases outside the gene matches: 1. Per germline, CDR1 MDHEN and CDR2 SYDVKM. CDR3 size: 12 residues. Terminally differentiated effector memory CD45RA+ cells were excluded by CCR7 positive selection of CD45RO-negative cells. The data originate from a study of shared clonotypes between healthy human individuals. Study findings and constraints: The study's rarefaction showed incomplete sorted-subset sequencing despite large depth. Shared clonotypes: about 5% naive CD4, about 3.3% naive CD8, about 2.5% memory CD4, about 0.41% memory CD8.

This was a deep-level run. Only in-frame clones appear in the TCRdb table, and some are missing; sequencing was by immunoSEQ multiplex PCR. The table lists 2 million to 2.5 million clones, about 93% of them singletons. The specimen was naive CD8+ T cells from PBMCs. This chain joins TRBV28 and TRBJ2-4; TRBD1 agrees at 10 bases. The TCR originated in a man in his late teens or twenties in good health. Some clones in this sample may be carry-over from other donors' samples. The CDR3 is CASRTGGDIQYF. The CDR3 DNA reads as TGTGCCAGCAGGACAGGGGGCGACATTCAGTACTTC.